This TCR beta chain was captured in a study of OX40 agonist ivuxolimab in advanced cancers. Study at large: Across the patients, intravenous ivuxolimab was delivered every 2 weeks at 0.01 to 10 mg/kg. Dose-escalation patients were diagnosed with hepatocellular carcinoma, melanoma, renal cell cancer or head and neck cancer.

The CDR3 contains 13 residues. The V gene's germline CDR1 is SSHAT and CDR2 FNYEAQ (reference sequence). The study, taken as a whole, reports: What antigens the expanded peripheral T cells recognized was never established.

Turning to this clone: What it recognizes is unknown. Germline and junction disagree at one end, which may indicate a read error.

Sequencing was performed with immunoSEQ multiplex PCR; in TCRdb, only in-frame clones are kept and a portion is missing. Of some 75,000 clones listed, over 75% are singletons. Drawing of blood for sampling happened at baseline, at cycle 4 day 1, and at cycle 7 day 1. This sequence was found in an adult with an advanced solid tumor such as melanoma, head and neck, liver or kidney cancer. The input for sequencing was CD4+ or CD8+ T cells sorted from blood, taken in a trial of the OX40 agonist ivuxolimab. The chain has TRBV7-7 and TRBJ2-1, with 8 bases lining up with TRBD2. The CDR3 loop is CASSREGGNEQFF. CDR3 nucleotides: TGTGCTAGCAGCCGGGAGGGGGGCAATGAGCAGTTCTTC.